This T cell receptor beta chain was documented in a study of blood T cell repertoires in COVID-19. Overall study: Specimens from acute and convalescent COVID-19 originated in the United States, Italy and Spain. Nucleic acid was either cDNA or gDNA, and it came from T cells, B-cell-depleted T cells, or PBMCs.

Looked up from germline, CDR1 is MNHEY and CDR2 is SVGAGI. The CDR3 runs to 14 residues. Germline trimming cut 6 bases from V and 2 bases from J; bases unmatched to any gene: 7. As handled by the study authors: Amplification of reference gene primers provided the estimated nucleated cell counts. Libraries were prepared by immunoSEQ multiplex PCR; TCRdb keeps only in-frame clonotypes and omits some of them. The V and J calls and clone size come from that table; D and trimming were worked out from the DNA. The table shows more than 85,000 clones, with approximately 85% occurring only once. The sequence was obtained from a man aged 35 to 55 with active or convalescent COVID-19. The sample consisted of peripheral blood. V usage is TRBV6-5 and J usage is TRBJ2-7; 7 nucleotides align to TRBD1. The CDR3 loop is CASRRGGRAYEQYF. CDR3 DNA sequence: TGTGCCAGCAGGAGAGGGGGCCGGGCCTACGAGCAGTACTTC.